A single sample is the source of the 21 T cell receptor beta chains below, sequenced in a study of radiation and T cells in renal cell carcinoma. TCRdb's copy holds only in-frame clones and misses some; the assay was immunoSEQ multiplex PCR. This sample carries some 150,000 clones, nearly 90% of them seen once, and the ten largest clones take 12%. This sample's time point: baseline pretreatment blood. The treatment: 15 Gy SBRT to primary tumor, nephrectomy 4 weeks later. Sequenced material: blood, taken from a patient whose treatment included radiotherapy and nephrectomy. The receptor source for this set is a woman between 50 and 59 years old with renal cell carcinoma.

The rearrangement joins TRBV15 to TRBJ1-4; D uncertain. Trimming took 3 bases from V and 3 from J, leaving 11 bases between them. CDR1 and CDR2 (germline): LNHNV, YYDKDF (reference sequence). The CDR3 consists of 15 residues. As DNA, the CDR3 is TGTGCCACCAGCAGGGACGGAGACCCTAATGAAAAACTGTTTTTT. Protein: CATSRDGDPNEKLFF.

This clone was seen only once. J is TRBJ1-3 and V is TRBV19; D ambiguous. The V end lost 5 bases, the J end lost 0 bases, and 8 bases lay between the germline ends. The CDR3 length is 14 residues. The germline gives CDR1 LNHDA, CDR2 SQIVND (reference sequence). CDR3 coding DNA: TGTGCCAGTAGTCCTCAGATCTCTGGAAACACCATATATTTT. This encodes CASSPQISGNTIYF.

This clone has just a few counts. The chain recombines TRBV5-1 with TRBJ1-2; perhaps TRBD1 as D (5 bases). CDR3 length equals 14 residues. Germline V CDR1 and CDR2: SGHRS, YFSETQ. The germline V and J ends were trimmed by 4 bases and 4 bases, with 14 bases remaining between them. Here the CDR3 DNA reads TGCGCCAGCAGCGCCCGGGACGGGCCCTATGGCTACACCTTC. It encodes CASSARDGPYGYTF.

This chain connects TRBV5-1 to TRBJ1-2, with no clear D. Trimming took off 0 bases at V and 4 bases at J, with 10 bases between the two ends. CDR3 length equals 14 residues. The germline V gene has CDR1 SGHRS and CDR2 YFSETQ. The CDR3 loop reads CASSLDRQVYGYTF. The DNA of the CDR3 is TGCGCCAGCAGCTTGGACCGGCAGGTCTATGGCTACACCTTC. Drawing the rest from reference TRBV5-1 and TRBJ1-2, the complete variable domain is KAGVTQTPRYLIKTRGQQVTLSCSPISGHRSVSWYQQTPGQGLQFLFEYFSETQRNKGNFPGRFSGRQFSNSRSEMNVSTLELGDSALYLCASSLDRQVYGYTFGSGTRLTVV.

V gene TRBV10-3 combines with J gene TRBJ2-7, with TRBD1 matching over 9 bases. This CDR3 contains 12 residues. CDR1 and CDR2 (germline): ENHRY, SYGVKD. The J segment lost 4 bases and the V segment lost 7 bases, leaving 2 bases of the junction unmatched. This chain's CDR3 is CAINDRGYEQYF. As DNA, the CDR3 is TGTGCCATCAATGACAGGGGGTACGAGCAGTACTTC.

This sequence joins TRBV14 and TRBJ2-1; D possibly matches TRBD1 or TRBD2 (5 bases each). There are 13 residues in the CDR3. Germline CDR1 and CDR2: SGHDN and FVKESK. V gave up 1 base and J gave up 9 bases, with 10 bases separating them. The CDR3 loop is CASSQGLGTEQFF. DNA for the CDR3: TGTGCCAGCAGCCAAGGTCTGGGGACTGAGCAGTTCTTC.

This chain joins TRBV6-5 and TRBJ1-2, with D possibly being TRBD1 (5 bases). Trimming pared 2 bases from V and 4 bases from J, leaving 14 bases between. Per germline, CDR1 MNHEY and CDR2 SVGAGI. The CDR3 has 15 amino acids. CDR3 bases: TGTGCCAGCAGTTACGGGGGGTATGGGCGCTATGGCTACACCTTC. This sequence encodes CASSYGGYGRYGYTF.

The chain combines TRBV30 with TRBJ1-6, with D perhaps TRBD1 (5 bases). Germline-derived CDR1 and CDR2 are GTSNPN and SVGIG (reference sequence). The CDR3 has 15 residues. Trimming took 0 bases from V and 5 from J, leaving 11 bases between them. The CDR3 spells CAWSVFGGDNSPLHF. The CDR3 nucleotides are TGTGCCTGGAGTGTATTCGGGGGGGATAATTCACCCCTCCACTTT.

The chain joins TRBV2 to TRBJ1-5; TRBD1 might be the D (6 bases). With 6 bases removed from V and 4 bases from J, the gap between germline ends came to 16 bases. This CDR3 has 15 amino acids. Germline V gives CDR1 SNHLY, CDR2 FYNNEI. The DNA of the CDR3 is TGTGCCAGCAGCTACCGGACGGGACAAAATCAGCCCCAGCATTTT. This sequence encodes CASSYRTGQNQPQHF.

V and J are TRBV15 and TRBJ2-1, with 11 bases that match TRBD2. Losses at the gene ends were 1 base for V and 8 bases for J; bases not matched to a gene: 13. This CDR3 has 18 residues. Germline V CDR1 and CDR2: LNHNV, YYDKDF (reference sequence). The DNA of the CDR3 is TGTGCCACCAGCAGAGCCCCCCAACTAGCGGGGGTCAGGGATGAGCAGTTCTTC. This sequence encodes CATSRAPQLAGVRDEQFF.

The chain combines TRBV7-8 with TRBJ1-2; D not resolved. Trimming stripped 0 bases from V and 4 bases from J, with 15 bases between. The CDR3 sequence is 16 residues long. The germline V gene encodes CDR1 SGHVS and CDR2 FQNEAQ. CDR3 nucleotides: TGTGCCAGCAGCTTAGCCTCGAGAACCGCGGTCTATGGCTACACCTTC. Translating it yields CASSLASRTAVYGYTF.

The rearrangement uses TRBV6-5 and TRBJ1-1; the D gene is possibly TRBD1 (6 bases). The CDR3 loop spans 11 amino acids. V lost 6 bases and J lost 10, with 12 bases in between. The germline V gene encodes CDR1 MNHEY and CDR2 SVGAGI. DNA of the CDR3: TGTGCCAGCAGCCAGGGGATTGGAGCTTTCTTT. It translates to CASSQGIGAFF.

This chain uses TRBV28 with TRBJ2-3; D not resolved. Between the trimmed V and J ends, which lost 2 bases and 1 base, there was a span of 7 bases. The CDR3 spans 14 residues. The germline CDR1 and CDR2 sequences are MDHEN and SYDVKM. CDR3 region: CASSLLQGTDTQYF. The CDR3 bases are TGTGCCAGCAGTTTACTCCAGGGCACAGATACGCAGTATTTT.

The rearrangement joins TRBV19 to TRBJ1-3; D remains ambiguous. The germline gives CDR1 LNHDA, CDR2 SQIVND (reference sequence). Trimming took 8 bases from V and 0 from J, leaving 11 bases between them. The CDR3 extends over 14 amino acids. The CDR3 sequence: CASPQWSSGNTIYF. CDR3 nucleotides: TGTGCCAGTCCTCAGTGGAGCTCTGGAAACACCATATATTTT.

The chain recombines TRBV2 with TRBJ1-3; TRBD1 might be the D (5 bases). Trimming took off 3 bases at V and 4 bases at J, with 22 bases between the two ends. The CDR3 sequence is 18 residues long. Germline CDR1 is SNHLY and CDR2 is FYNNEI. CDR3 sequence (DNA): TGTGCCAGCAGTGAGAACCTTTCAACCAGGGTCCCCGGAAACACCATATATTTT. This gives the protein CASSENLSTRVPGNTIYF. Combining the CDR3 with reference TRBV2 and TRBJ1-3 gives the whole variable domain EPEVTQTPSHQVTQMGQEVILRCVPISNHLYFYWYRQILGQKVEFLVSFYNNEISEKSEIFDDQFSVERPDGSNFTLKIRSTKLEDSAMYFCASSENLSTRVPGNTIYFGEGSWLTVV.

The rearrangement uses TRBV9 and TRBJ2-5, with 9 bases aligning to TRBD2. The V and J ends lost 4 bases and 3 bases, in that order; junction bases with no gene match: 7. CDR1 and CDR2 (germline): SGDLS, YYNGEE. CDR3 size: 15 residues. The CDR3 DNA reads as TGTGCCAGCAGCCCAGAGGGACTAGCAGAAGAGACCCAGTACTTC. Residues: CASSPEGLAEETQYF. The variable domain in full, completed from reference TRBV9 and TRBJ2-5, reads DSGVTQTPKHLITATGQRVTLRCSPRSGDLSVYWYQQSLDQGLQFLIQYYNGEERAKGNILERFSAQQFPDLHSELNLSSLELGDSALYFCASSPEGLAEETQYFGPGTRLLVL.

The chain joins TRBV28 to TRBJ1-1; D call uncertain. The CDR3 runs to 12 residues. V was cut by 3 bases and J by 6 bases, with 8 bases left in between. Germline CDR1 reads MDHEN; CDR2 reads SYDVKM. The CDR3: CASSFGAPEAFF. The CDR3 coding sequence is TGTGCCAGCAGTTTCGGCGCCCCTGAAGCTTTCTTT. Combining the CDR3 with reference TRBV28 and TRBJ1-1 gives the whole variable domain DVKVTQSSRYLVKRTGEKVFLECVQDMDHENMFWYRQDPGLGLRLIYFSYDVKMKEKGDIPEGYSVSREKKERFSLILESASTNQTSMYLCASSFGAPEAFFGQGTRLTVV.

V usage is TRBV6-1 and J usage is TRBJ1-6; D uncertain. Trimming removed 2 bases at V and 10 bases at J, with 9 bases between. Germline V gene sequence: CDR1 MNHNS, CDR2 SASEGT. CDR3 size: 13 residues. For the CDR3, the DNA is TGTGCCAGCAGTGAACTACGCGACTCACCCCTCCACTTT. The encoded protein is CASSELRDSPLHF.

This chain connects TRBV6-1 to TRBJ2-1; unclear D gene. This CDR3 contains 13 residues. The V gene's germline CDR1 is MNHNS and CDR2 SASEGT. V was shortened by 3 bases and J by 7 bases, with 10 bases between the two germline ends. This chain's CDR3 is CASSEVFQNEQFF. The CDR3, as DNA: TGTGCCAGCAGTGAGGTCTTCCAAAATGAGCAGTTCTTC.

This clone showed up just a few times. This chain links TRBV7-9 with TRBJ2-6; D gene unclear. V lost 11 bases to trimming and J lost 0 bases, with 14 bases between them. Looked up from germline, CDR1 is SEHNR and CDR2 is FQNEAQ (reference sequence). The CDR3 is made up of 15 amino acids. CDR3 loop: CAQTPPSSGANVLTF. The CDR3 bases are TGTGCCCAGACCCCTCCAAGCTCTGGGGCCAACGTCCTGACTTTC.

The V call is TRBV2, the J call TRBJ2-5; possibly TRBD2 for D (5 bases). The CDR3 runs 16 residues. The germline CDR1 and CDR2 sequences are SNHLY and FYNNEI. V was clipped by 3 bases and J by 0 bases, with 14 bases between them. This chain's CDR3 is CASSEELAEYQETQYF. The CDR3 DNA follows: TGTGCCAGCAGTGAGGAGCTAGCAGAGTACCAAGAGACCCAGTACTTC.